These 21 T cell receptor beta chains were all obtained from the same sample, sequenced in a study of Ad26.COV2.S vaccination and SARS-CoV-2 variants. Only in-frame clones appear in the TCRdb table, and some are missing; sequencing was by immunoSEQ multiplex PCR. This sample has 300,000 to 400,000 clones, with around nine tenths found just once. The treatment was: 19 received Ad26.COV2.S at low or high dose, single or two shots; several received placebo; per-sample allocation not given. At day 63 after the first vaccine or placebo injection, samples were drawn. This sample comprised peripheral blood, obtained in a trial of Ad26.COV2.S vaccine versus placebo. The receptor source for this set is a person between 18 and 65 years old who received the Ad26.COV2.S COVID-19 vaccine or a placebo.

The chain employs TRBV9 and TRBJ1-6; D gene ambiguous. Trimming pared 3 bases from V and 8 bases from J, leaving 12 bases between. CDR1 is SGDLS, CDR2 YYNGEE, per germline. The CDR3 is 14 amino acids. This CDR3 reads CASSEDHGYSPLHF. CDR3 bases: TGTGCCAGCAGCGAGGACCATGGATATTCACCCCTCCACTTT.

This chain joins TRBV5-1 and TRBJ1-5; D gene unclear. CDR1 is SGHRS and CDR2 is YFSETQ in the germline V gene. The CDR3 has 12 residues. V lost 4 bases and J lost 7, with 9 bases in between. The CDR3, as DNA: TGCGCCAGCAGCCCGGCCGGGCAGCCCCAGCATTTT. Translated, it gives CASSPAGQPQHF.

The CDR3 protein is CASSPGTFSYEQYF. Written as DNA, the CDR3 is TGTGCCAGCAGTCCCGGGACGTTCTCCTACGAGCAGTACTTC. V usage is TRBV6-6 and J usage is TRBJ2-7; D might be TRBD1 or TRBD2, each matching 5 bases. The CDR3 sequence is 14 residues long. Trimming shortened V by 5 bases and J by 0 bases, and 11 bases separated the two germline ends. Germline-derived CDR1 and CDR2 are MNHNY and SVGAGI (reference sequence).

This clone appeared a single time. V and J are TRBV11-3 and TRBJ2-2; tentatively, D is TRBD1 (6 bases). The CDR3 sequence is 15 residues long. Per the germline V gene, CDR1 is SGHNT and CDR2 is YENEEA. V lost 5 bases to trimming and J lost 5 bases, with 15 bases between them. The CDR3 nucleotides read TGTGCCAGCAGCCCCTCTCGAGGGGGTACCGGGGAGCTGTTTTTT. This sequence encodes CASSPSRGGTGELFF.

The chain combines TRBV3-1 (or the pseudogene TRBV3-2) with TRBJ2-7; tentative D call: TRBD1 (5 bases). The CDR3 extends over 13 amino acids. CDR1 is LGHDT and CDR2 is YNNKEL in the germline V gene (reference sequence). Trimming took off 2 bases at V and 4 bases at J, with 9 bases between the two ends. The DNA of the CDR3 is TGTGCCAGCAGCCAAACCAGGGTTTACGAGCAGTACTTC. Translated, it gives CASSQTRVYEQYF.

Only one count was recorded for this clone. The rearrangement uses TRBV11-2 and TRBJ2-7; unclear D gene. Germline assignment: CDR1 SGHAT and CDR2 FQNNGV. CDR3 size: 12 residues. Trimming stripped 1 base from V and 4 bases from J, with 5 bases between. CDR3 loop: CASSLAGYEQYF. The CDR3 DNA is TGTGCCAGCAGCTTAGCTGGATACGAGCAGTACTTC. Together with reference TRBV11-2 and TRBJ2-7, the CDR3 gives the full variable domain: EAGVAQSPRYKIIEKRQSVAFWCNPISGHATLYWYQQILGQGPKLLIQFQNNGVVDDSQLPKDRFSAERLKGVDSTLKIQPAKLEDSAVYLCASSLAGYEQYFGPGTRLTVT.

The rearrangement links TRBV11-2 to TRBJ1-2, with no clear D. Trimming took 5 bases from V and 8 from J, leaving 21 bases between them. The CDR3 totals 15 residues. Per the germline V gene, CDR1 is SGHAT and CDR2 is FQNNGV. The CDR3: CASSPIRGVSEGYTF. In DNA, the CDR3 is TGTGCCAGCAGCCCCATACGCGGGGTGTCGGAAGGCTACACCTTC.

The genes are TRBV6-5 and TRBJ2-3, with D maybe TRBD2 (6 bases). In germline, CDR1 is MNHEY, CDR2 SVGAGI. Trimming removed 7 bases from V and 2 bases from J, with 16 bases in between. The CDR3 covers 15 residues. This CDR3 reads CASIAGFEFTDTQYF. CDR3 coding DNA: TGTGCCAGCATCGCGGGGTTTGAATTCACAGATACGCAGTATTTT.

This chain joins TRBV27 and TRBJ1-6; TRBD1 matches 10 bases. This CDR3 contains 14 residues. The germline V gene encodes CDR1 MNHEY and CDR2 SMNVEV (reference sequence). Losses at the gene ends were 2 bases for V and 12 bases for J; bases not matched to a gene: 4. The CDR3 is CASSLIGDRGPLHF. CDR3 sequence (DNA): TGTGCCAGCAGTTTAATCGGGGACAGGGGACCCCTCCACTTT.

V is TRBV29-1 and J is TRBJ2-6; D is uncertain. V gave up 4 bases and J gave up 4 bases, with 8 bases separating them. Looked up from germline, CDR1 is SQVTM and CDR2 is ANQGSEA. The CDR3 has 13 residues. CDR3 loop: CSVGASGANVLTF. The CDR3 bases are TGCAGCGTTGGCGCATCAGGGGCCAACGTCCTGACTTTC.

V usage is TRBV9 and J usage is TRBJ2-5; D might be TRBD2 (5 bases). V was pared by 2 bases and J by 3 bases, with 11 bases between. The CDR3 extends over 14 amino acids. CDR1 is SGDLS, CDR2 YYNGEE, per germline. In nucleotides, the CDR3 is TGTGCCAGCAGCGTTACGGGGAAAGAAGAGACCCAGTACTTC. Amino acid sequence: CASSVTGKEETQYF.

The chain carries TRBV9 and TRBJ1-4; D is possibly TRBD1 (6 bases). Germline assignment: CDR1 SGDLS and CDR2 YYNGEE. V lost 0 bases, J lost 7 bases, and 16 bases lay in between. The CDR3 has 16 amino acids. The CDR3, as DNA: TGTGCCAGCAGCGTAGGAGTAGAAGGAGGGGGTGAAAAACTGTTTTTT. Translation gives CASSVGVEGGGEKLFF.

J is TRBJ1-2 and V is TRBV27, with D possibly being TRBD1 (6 bases). The germline V gene encodes CDR1 MNHEY and CDR2 SMNVEV (reference sequence). The CDR3 is 14 residues long. Trimming took off 6 bases at V and 3 bases at J, with 14 bases between the two ends. In DNA form, the CDR3 reads TGTGCCAGCAGGCTCACAGGGCTCGACTATGGCTACACCTTC. Translating it yields CASRLTGLDYGYTF.

The rearrangement uses TRBV7-8 and TRBJ1-2; D gene ambiguous. Germline CDR1 is SGHVS and CDR2 is FQNEAQ. The CDR3 is made up of 15 amino acids. V gave up 6 bases and J gave up 1 base, with 15 bases separating them. CDR3 DNA sequence: TGTGCCAGCAGTCCCCCCGGACGGGATAACTATGGCTACACCTTC. It is translated as CASSPPGRDNYGYTF. The full variable domain, its missing parts supplied by reference TRBV7-8 and TRBJ1-2, is GAGVSQSPRYKVAKRGQDVALRCDPISGHVSLFWYQQALGQGPEFLTYFQNEAQLDKSGLPSDRFFAERPEGSVSTLKIQRTQQEDSAVYLCASSPPGRDNYGYTFGSGTRLTVV.

This clone was seen a handful of times. CDR3 region: CASSPFGQVSGANVLTF. DNA of the CDR3: TGTGCCAGCAGTCCTTTCGGACAGGTCTCTGGGGCCAACGTCCTGACTTTC. The chain links TRBV6-6 to TRBJ2-6; 7 positions agree with TRBD1. The CDR3 runs 17 residues. CDR1 is MNHNY and CDR2 is SVGAGI in the germline V gene (reference sequence). The ends lost 5 bases at V and 0 bases at J; junction bases unmatched: 7.

The chain recombines TRBV29-1 with TRBJ2-1; 7 bases are a match to TRBD2. CDR1 is SQVTM and CDR2 is ANQGSEA in the germline V gene. Trimming removed 7 bases from V and 3 bases from J; junction bases left unmatched: 9. This CDR3 has 14 residues. CDR3 amino acids: CSAPRGLDYNEQFF. The CDR3 nucleotides read TGCAGCGCCCCCCGAGGACTAGACTACAATGAGCAGTTCTTC.

This chain joins TRBV7-2 and TRBJ2-1; perhaps TRBD2 as D (5 bases). Trimming pared 1 base from V and 10 bases from J, leaving 8 bases between. The CDR3 sequence is 12 residues long. CDR1 and CDR2 (germline): SGHTA, FQGNSA. The CDR3 sequence is CASSLETGEQFF. CDR3 DNA: TGTGCCAGCAGCTTAGAGACGGGGGAGCAGTTCTTC. The whole variable domain, filled in from reference TRBV7-2 and TRBJ2-1, reads GAGVSQSPSNKVTEKGKDVELRCDPISGHTALYWYRQSLGQGLEFLIYFQGNSAPDKSGLPSDRFSAERTGGSVSTLTIQRTQQEDSAVYLCASSLETGEQFFGPGTRLTVL.

The genes are TRBV2 and TRBJ1-5; no reliable D call. The germline V and J ends were trimmed by 3 bases and 0 bases, with 15 bases remaining between them. The CDR3 extends over 17 amino acids. In germline, CDR1 is SNHLY, CDR2 FYNNEI. CDR3 protein: CASSEAGPAYSNQPQHF. In nucleotides, the CDR3 is TGTGCCAGCAGTGAGGCAGGCCCGGCATATAGCAATCAGCCCCAGCATTTT.

The chain has TRBV7-8 and TRBJ2-1; 11 bases align to TRBD2. The V gene end was trimmed by 5 bases and the J gene end by 5 bases; junction bases not matched to a gene: 8. This CDR3 spans 16 amino acids. Germline loops: CDR1 SGHVS, CDR2 FQNEAQ. CDR3 in amino acids: CASSVGGLAAHNEQFF. CDR3 sequence (DNA): TGTGCCAGCAGCGTAGGGGGACTAGCGGCACACAATGAGCAGTTCTTC.

This rearrangement joins TRBV12-3 or TRBV12-4 to TRBJ2-7, with 7 nucleotides matching TRBD2. The CDR3 is 13 amino acids. The trim removed 2 bases at V and 4 bases at J, leaving 2 bases unmatched. CDR3 amino acids: CASSLNGRYEQYF. The CDR3 DNA sequence: TGTGCCAGCAGTTTAAACGGGAGGTACGAGCAGTACTTC.

The chain has TRBV20-1 and TRBJ2-7, with TRBD1 matching over 7 bases. The germline V gene encodes CDR1 DFQATT and CDR2 SNEGSKA (reference sequence). V lost 3 bases, J lost 12 bases, and 11 bases stayed unmatched. The CDR3 covers 12 residues. The chain's CDR3 is CSASPRQGNRYF. As DNA, the CDR3 is TGCAGTGCTAGTCCCCGACAGGGTAACAGGTACTTC.